These T cell receptor beta chains were read from a single sample in a study of blood T cell repertoires in COVID-19. Profiled with immunoSEQ multiplex PCR; TCRdb holds only in-frame clones, not every one. The table includes some 75,000 clones, approximately 90% detected once. The sample consisted of peripheral blood. The receptors were gathered from a man aged 60 to 75 with acute or convalescent COVID-19. CDR3s include the opening cysteine and the closing phenylalanine or tryptophan. A D gene is named only where the DNA matches it firmly. Not all rows give a size; the values are once, few, many and, for expanded clones, a class.

j_call	v_call	d_call	clone_size	cdr3_aa	cdr3_nt
TRBJ2-1	TRBV20-1	.	.	CSASFGRSYNEQFF	TGCAGTGCTAGTTTCGGCAGGTCCTACAATGAGCAGTTCTTC
TRBJ2-3	TRBV7-2	.	.	CASSSPQTPDTQYF	TGTGCCAGCAGCTCCCCCCAGACACCTGATACGCAGTATTTT
TRBJ2-5	TRBV7-3	TRBD1	few	CASSPDRGFTETQYF	TGTGCCAGCAGCCCTGACAGGGGTTTCACAGAGACCCAGTACTTC
TRBJ2-7	TRBV5-1	.	.	CASSLGEIGDWYEQYF	TGCGCCAGCAGCTTGGGAGAGATCGGGGACTGGTACGAGCAGTACTTC
TRBJ2-7	TRBV5-1	TRBD2	.	CASKAGIYEQYF	TGCGCCAGCAAAGCGGGAATCTACGAGCAGTACTTC
TRBJ1-1	TRBV28	.	.	CASFLGVNTEAFF	TGTGCCAGCTTCCTCGGGGTGAACACTGAAGCTTTCTTT
TRBJ2-7	TRBV2	TRBD2	.	CASSAAGGGYYEQYF	TGTGCCAGCAGCGCCGCGGGGGGGGGCTATTACGAGCAGTACTTC
TRBJ2-7	TRBV3-1/TRBV3-2	TRBD1	.	CASSQVGQGVREQYF	TGTGCCAGCAGCCAAGTCGGCCAGGGGGTGAGGGAGCAGTACTTC
TRBJ2-7	TRBV5-4	TRBD2	.	CASSLGLAGSEQYF	TGTGCCAGCAGCTTGGGGCTAGCGGGAAGTGAGCAGTACTTC
TRBJ1-2	TRBV12-3/TRBV12-4	.	.	CASSSSLYGYTF	TGTGCCAGCAGTTCTTCCCTCTATGGCTACACCTTC
TRBJ1-5	TRBV30	.	.	CAWRTGRDQPQHF	TGTGCCTGGAGGACAGGTCGGGATCAGCCCCAGCATTTT
TRBJ1-1	TRBV19	TRBD1	.	CASSISHDRGTEAFF	TGTGCCAGTAGTATATCCCACGACAGGGGTACTGAAGCTTTCTTT
TRBJ2-3	TRBV11-1	.	.	CASTTRGSGTDTQYF	TGTGCCAGCACCACACGCGGGTCCGGCACAGATACGCAGTATTTT
TRBJ2-5	TRBV20-1	.	.	CSASQGRETQYF	TGCAGTGCTAGTCAGGGGCGGGAGACCCAGTACTTC
TRBJ1-4	TRBV5-1	TRBD1	.	CASSAVGQGAGEKLFF	TGCGCCAGCAGCGCCGTCGGACAGGGGGCGGGTGAAAAACTGTTTTTT
TRBJ2-7	TRBV10-3	.	few	CAISGGGVAYEQYF	TGTGCCATCAGTGGAGGGGGGGTAGCCTACGAGCAGTACTTC
TRBJ2-2	TRBV18	TRBD2	.	CASSPPGTSGTGELFF	TGTGCCAGCTCCCCTCCCGGGACTAGCGGGACCGGGGAGCTGTTTTTT
TRBJ1-2	TRBV28	.	.	CASTNDWRGNGYTF	TGTGCCAGCACCAACGACTGGAGGGGAAATGGCTACACCTTC